Sequencing of this TCR beta chain was carried out in a study of CD8+CD57+ T cells in acquired aplastic anemia. Across the study: Sorted cells (CD4+ and CD8+) yielded DNA amounts that averaged roughly 3.2 ug. Whole-study findings and limits: Sharing between patients and controls was observed for twenty-nine CD8+ CDR3 sequences.

Patients who underwent sequencing had shown CD8+CD57+ cell expansion by flow cytometry. TCR beta VDJ and CDR3 profiling used genomic DNA as template. Via MiXCR, TCRdb re-called the reads, giving one row per CDR3 protein. Of about 160,000 distinct CDR3 sequences in the sample, around 52% are singletons; the top ten hold 25% to 40%. This clonotype was picked up a small number of times. Its antigen remains unknown. This CDR3 comprises 14 residues. V lost 4 bases, J lost 5 bases, and 17 bases lay in between. Germline CDR1 SQVTM, CDR2 ANQGSEA. This rearrangement joins TRBV29-1 to TRBJ2-5, with D tentatively TRBD1 (6 bases). This TCR derives from a human donor with aplastic anemia. The sequenced sample was sorted CD4+, CD8+, or CD8+CD57+ T cells (not recorded which) from PBMCs. The CDR3 nucleotides read TGCAGCGTTGTTTACCAGGGGAGAGTTGAGACCCAGTACTTC. Amino acid sequence: CSVVYQGRVETQYF.